These 31 T cell receptor beta chains were sequenced from one sample in a study of siplizumab effects on memory and regulatory T cells. Clones were read by immunoSEQ multiplex PCR, and TCRdb kept only the in-frame ones, dropping some. The sample lists roughly 100,000 clones, approximately 94% seen once, with approximately 0.32% in the top ten. Sequenced input: CD4+ T cells sorted from blood. These receptors were taken from a human donor in good health.

This chain uses TRBV9 with TRBJ2-5; D is unresolved. Trimming took 0 bases from V and 1 from J, leaving 7 bases between them. Germline-derived CDR1 and CDR2 are SGDLS and YYNGEE. This CDR3 comprises 14 residues. The CDR3 loop is CASSVGAAQETQYF. Here the CDR3 DNA reads TGTGCCAGCAGCGTAGGGGCGGCCCAAGAGACCCAGTACTTC.

The rearrangement joins TRBV15 to TRBJ1-4; D is unclear. This CDR3 spans 14 amino acids. Germline V gene lookup returns CDR1 LNHNV and CDR2 YYDKDF (reference sequence). V was trimmed by 0 bases and J by 5 bases, leaving 7 bases between them. The CDR3 DNA follows: TGTGCCACCAGCAGAGATATGAGGAATGAAAAACTGTTTTTT. Translated, it gives CATSRDMRNEKLFF.

This sequence joins TRBV6-1 and TRBJ1-5; 7 bases are a match to TRBD1. CDR3 length: 14 amino acids. From germline, CDR1 is MNHNS and CDR2 SASEGT. The V gene end was trimmed by 6 bases and the J gene end by 9 bases; junction bases not matched to a gene: 11. The DNA of the CDR3 is TGTGCCAGCAGGGGGACAGCCCAGGCATGGCCCCAGCATTTT. It specifies CASRGTAQAWPQHF.

The chain couples TRBV5-4 to TRBJ2-1; 9 bases map to TRBD2. The CDR3 length is 14 residues. Germline V gene data show CDR1 as SGHNT and CDR2 as YYREEE (reference sequence). The V segment lost 0 bases and the J segment 6 bases; nucleotides outside the gene matches: 1. CDR3 sequence reads: CASSLGGGANEQFF. The CDR3 DNA is TGTGCCAGCAGCTTGGGCGGGGGGGCCAATGAGCAGTTCTTC. Full variable domain (outside the CDR3, taken from reference TRBV5-4 and TRBJ2-1): ETGVTQSPTHLIKTRGQQVTLRCSSQSGHNTVSWYQQALGQGPQFIFQYYREEENGRGNFPPRFSGLQFPNYSSELNVNALELDDSALYLCASSLGGGANEQFFGPGTRLTVL.

The rearrangement links TRBV9 to TRBJ2-5; 16 nucleotides line up with TRBD2. V lost 4 bases to trimming and J lost 4 bases; unmatched junction nucleotides: 7. Germline lookup yields CDR1 SGDLS and CDR2 YYNGEE. The CDR3 covers 17 residues. The CDR3 spells CASSPGLAGGFRETQYF. The CDR3 bases are TGTGCCAGCAGCCCGGGACTAGCGGGAGGGTTCCGAGAGACCCAGTACTTC.

The rearrangement joins TRBV10-2 to TRBJ2-3; 11 positions agree with TRBD2. CDR3 length equals 15 residues. V was pared by 5 bases and J by 2 bases, with 3 bases of the junction left unmatched. In germline, CDR1 is WSHSY, CDR2 SAAADI. The CDR3 loop is CASSTSGGDTDTQYF. The CDR3 region has the DNA TGCGCCAGCAGTACTAGCGGGGGCGACACAGATACGCAGTATTTT.

The chain is built from TRBV14 and TRBJ1-6; D uncertain. The germline V and J ends were trimmed by 0 bases and 10 bases, with 7 bases remaining between them. Germline loops: CDR1 SGHDN, CDR2 FVKESK. This CDR3 spans 13 amino acids. CDR3 region: CASSQDLRSPLHF. The DNA for the CDR3 is TGTGCCAGCAGCCAAGATCTGCGGTCACCCCTCCACTTT. Together with reference TRBV14 and TRBJ1-6, the CDR3 gives the full variable domain: EAGVTQFPSHSVIEKGQTVTLRCDPISGHDNLYWYRRVMGKEIKFLLHFVKESKQDESGMPNNRFLAERTGGTYSTLKVQPAELEDSGVYFCASSQDLRSPLHFGNGTRLTVT.

The V call is TRBV9, the J call TRBJ2-1, with TRBD2 matching over 11 bases. CDR1 is SGDLS, CDR2 YYNGEE, per germline. Trimming removed 0 bases from V and 10 bases from J; junction bases left unmatched: 6. CDR3 length: 15 residues. DNA for the CDR3: TGTGCCAGCAGCGTAGAAACTAGCGGGAGAGGCGAGCAGTTCTTC. Translated, it gives CASSVETSGRGEQFF.

The chain is built from TRBV11-2 and TRBJ2-7; 8 nucleotides match TRBD1. Germline V gives CDR1 SGHAT, CDR2 FQNNGV. V gave up 5 bases and J gave up 1 base; unmatched junction bases: 4. This CDR3 comprises 14 residues. The CDR3 nucleotides read TGTGCCAGCAGCACGTACAGGGGGTCCTACGAGCAGTACTTC. It encodes CASSTYRGSYEQYF.

The chain recombines TRBV5-1 with TRBJ2-6; a weak D match, TRBD1 (5 bases). CDR1 is SGHRS, CDR2 YFSETQ, per germline. The V gene lost 0 bases and the J gene lost 4 bases, with 8 bases spanning the gap. The CDR3 sequence is 15 residues long. This CDR3 is CASSLVREGANVLTF. The CDR3 DNA is TGCGCCAGCAGCTTGGTCAGGGAAGGGGCCAACGTCCTGACTTTC.

This clone appeared once. The J gene is TRBJ1-2, the V gene TRBV5-4; D uncertain. This CDR3 is 13 amino acids long. Looked up from germline, CDR1 is SGHNT and CDR2 is YYREEE (reference sequence). Trimming took 4 bases from V and 8 from J, leaving 15 bases between them. CDR3 coding DNA: TGTGCCAGCAGCCGGACGGATTCCTGGGGCTACACCTTC. Residues: CASSRTDSWGYTF.

This sequence joins TRBV29-1 and TRBJ2-7, with D unresolved. The CDR3 consists of 14 residues. Germline V CDR1 and CDR2: SQVTM, ANQGSEA. The CDR3 sequence: CRAECRQLPCEQYF. The CDR3 DNA is TGCAGGGCTGAGTGCAGGCAGCTCCCCTGCGAGCAGTACTTC.

This chain links TRBV19 with TRBJ2-3; TRBD2 matches at 7 bases. The CDR3 totals 15 residues. Trimming removed 1 base from V and 2 bases from J; junction bases left unmatched: 3. Germline-derived CDR1 and CDR2 are LNHDA and SQIVND (reference sequence). CDR3 loop: CASSIARGVTDTQYF. As DNA, the CDR3 is TGTGCCAGTAGTATAGCTCGGGGGGTCACAGATACGCAGTATTTT.

DNA for the CDR3: TGTGCCACCAGCCTTGACAGGGTTCCTCAGCCCCAGCATTTT. Its translation is CATSLDRVPQPQHF. The genes are TRBV15 and TRBJ1-5, with 7 bases fitting TRBD1. The CDR3 is 14 residues long. Germline CDR1 reads LNHNV; CDR2 reads YYDKDF (reference sequence). The J segment lost 6 bases and the V segment lost 5 bases, leaving 7 bases of the junction unmatched.

This chain uses TRBV2 with TRBJ1-6; D gene uncertain. Trimming took 8 bases from V and 7 from J, leaving 12 bases between them. CDR3 length equals 13 residues. Germline V gene data show CDR1 as SNHLY and CDR2 as FYNNEI. In DNA form, the CDR3 reads TGTGCCAGCGGCGCCAGCCTCAATTCACCCCTCCACTTT. Residues: CASGASLNSPLHF.

Comment on this clone: Other DNA sequences in the sample encode the same CDR3. The V call is TRBV6-1, the J call TRBJ2-7; D not certain. V lost 1 base and J lost 3, with 4 bases in between. Germline CDR1 MNHNS, CDR2 SASEGT. This CDR3 has 12 amino acids. The CDR3 DNA reads TGTGCCAGCAGTGAAGGATACTACGAGCAGTACTTC. The encoded protein is CASSEGYYEQYF.

This clone was detected once. The chain links TRBV11-1 to TRBJ2-2; D ambiguous. The V end lost 6 bases, the J end lost 1 base, and 15 bases lay between the germline ends. The germline V gene encodes CDR1 SGHAT and CDR2 FQDESV (reference sequence). The CDR3 runs 16 residues. In DNA form, the CDR3 reads TGTGCCAGCAGATCCAGGACCCCGGGGAACACCGGGGAGCTGTTTTTT. Its translation is CASRSRTPGNTGELFF.

This sequence joins TRBV25-1 and TRBJ1-6; unclear D gene. Per germline, CDR1 MGHDK and CDR2 SYGVNS. CDR3 length: 14 amino acids. Deletions cut 1 base from V and 9 bases from J, with 10 bases between. The CDR3 region has the DNA TGTGCCAGCAGTGAATTCCGTCGGGGTTCACCCCTCCACTTT. This codes for CASSEFRRGSPLHF.

This clone was observed once. The chain is built from TRBV25-1 and TRBJ1-4; no firm D call. CDR1 is MGHDK and CDR2 is SYGVNS in the germline V gene. The CDR3 runs to 13 residues. Trimming cost V 7 bases and J 10 bases, with 16 bases left between them. As DNA, the CDR3 is TGTGCCAGCACCCCCGAGGGTCCCCGAAAACTGTTTTTT. It specifies CASTPEGPRKLFF.

This clone came up once. V is TRBV7-8 and J is TRBJ2-1; D may match TRBD1 or TRBD2 (6 bases each). The CDR3 extends over 16 amino acids. V was pared by 1 base and J by 4 bases, with 14 bases between. In germline, CDR1 is SGHVS, CDR2 FQNEAQ. CDR3 DNA: TGTGCCAGCAGCTTAGGTAATAGGGGGGTATACAATGAGCAGTTCTTC. Translation: CASSLGNRGVYNEQFF.

The gene calls are TRBV11-2 and TRBJ1-2; TRBD1 aligns across 7 bases. With 7 bases clipped from V and 9 bases from J, the junction kept 14 bases outside the gene matches. The CDR3 totals 14 residues. Germline CDR1 SGHAT, CDR2 FQNNGV. CDR3 nucleotides: TGTGCCAGCAAAAGACAGGGTTTGGGCTTCAGCTACACCTTC. It yields the protein CASKRQGLGFSYTF.

This chain links TRBV2 with TRBJ1-1; possibly TRBD1 for D (6 bases). Trimming pared 5 bases from V and 3 bases from J, leaving 13 bases between. The germline CDR1 and CDR2 sequences are SNHLY and FYNNEI. This CDR3 is 14 amino acids long. The CDR3 region is CASSTLGGDTEAFF. DNA for the CDR3: TGTGCCAGCAGTACCTTAGGGGGTGACACTGAAGCTTTCTTT. The whole variable domain, remainder taken from reference TRBV2 and TRBJ1-1, is EPEVTQTPSHQVTQMGQEVILRCVPISNHLYFYWYRQILGQKVEFLVSFYNNEISEKSEIFDDQFSVERPDGSNFTLKIRSTKLEDSAMYFCASSTLGGDTEAFFGQGTRLTVV.

This chain uses TRBV7-9 with TRBJ1-5; D may be TRBD1 (6 bases). Trimming removed 1 base from V and 0 bases from J, with 10 bases in between. The CDR3 consists of 16 residues. Germline V gene data show CDR1 as SEHNR and CDR2 as FQNEAQ (reference sequence). The CDR3 here is CASSLGGGISNQPQHF. The DNA of the CDR3 is TGTGCCAGCAGCTTAGGCGGGGGCATTAGCAATCAGCCCCAGCATTTT.

The chain recombines TRBV11-2 with TRBJ2-5, with D perhaps matching TRBD1 (7 bases). The CDR3 is 14 amino acids. V gave up 5 bases and J gave up 2 bases, with 12 bases separating them. Germline CDR1 reads SGHAT; CDR2 reads FQNNGV. The CDR3 DNA reads as TGTGCCAGCAGCAGGGGGCGGGATCAAGAGACCCAGTACTTC. Protein: CASSRGRDQETQYF.

This chain uses TRBV2 with TRBJ2-1, with TRBD2 matching over 7 bases. The CDR3 runs 15 residues. CDR1 and CDR2 (germline): SNHLY, FYNNEI. V was clipped by 5 bases and J by 0 bases; unmatched bases: 4. The DNA of the CDR3 is TGTGCCAGCAGTAGCGGGGAAAGCTCCTACAATGAGCAGTTCTTC. Its translation: CASSSGESSYNEQFF.

V gene TRBV28 combines with J gene TRBJ1-1; a possible D gene is TRBD1 (5 bases). Trimming left V 3 bases short and J 3 bases short, with 8 bases between. Germline-derived CDR1 and CDR2 are MDHEN and SYDVKM. The CDR3 loop spans 13 amino acids. The CDR3 is CASSLLGDTEAFF. The CDR3 bases are TGTGCCAGCAGTTTGCTAGGGGACACTGAAGCTTTCTTT.

This sequence joins TRBV7-9 and TRBJ1-2; D unclear. The CDR3 has 15 residues. Germline-derived CDR1 and CDR2 are SEHNR and FQNEAQ (reference sequence). Trimming removed 1 base from V and 4 bases from J, with 13 bases in between. CDR3 sequence: CASSLEGWGTYGYTF. CDR3 nucleotides: TGTGCCAGCAGCTTAGAGGGTTGGGGAACCTATGGCTACACCTTC. Full variable domain (remainder filled in from reference TRBV7-9 and TRBJ1-2): DTGVSQNPRHKITKRGQNVTFRCDPISEHNRLYWYRQTLGQGPEFLTYFQNEAQLEKSRLLSDRFSAERPKGSFSTLEIQRTEQGDSAMYLCASSLEGWGTYGYTFGSGTRLTVV.

The chain is built from TRBV30 and TRBJ2-1; D ambiguous. Trimming took 5 bases from V and 5 from J, leaving 7 bases between them. The V gene's germline CDR1 is GTSNPN and CDR2 SVGIG (reference sequence). The CDR3 has 11 amino acids. The CDR3, as DNA: TGTGCCTGGGCCGTAGACAATGAGCAGTTCTTC. Amino acid sequence: CAWAVDNEQFF. Variable domain in full (rest from reference TRBV30 and TRBJ2-1): SQTIHQWPATLVQPVGSPLSLECTVEGTSNPNLYWYRQAAGRGLQLLFYSVGIGQISSEVPQNLSASRPQDRQFILSSKKLLLSDSGFYLCAWAVDNEQFFGPGTRLTVL.

The rearrangement uses TRBV5-4 and TRBJ2-1, with TRBD2 matching over 8 bases. The CDR3 runs 15 residues. Losses at the gene ends were 4 bases for V and 7 bases for J; bases not matched to a gene: 10. The germline V gene has CDR1 SGHNT and CDR2 YYREEE (reference sequence). DNA for the CDR3: TGTGCCAGCAGCAGCTACCGGGGGGGCAGGAATGAGCAGTTCTTC. Translating gives CASSSYRGGRNEQFF.

The chain employs TRBV7-9 and TRBJ1-1, with 9 bases aligning to TRBD1. This CDR3 region has 16 residues. The V gene's germline CDR1 is SEHNR and CDR2 FQNEAQ (reference sequence). Trimming took 5 bases from V and 5 from J; bases not matched to a gene: 12. DNA of the CDR3: TGTGCCAGCAGCCCAGCATGGGACAGGGAGAAAACTGAAGCTTTCTTT. Its translation is CASSPAWDREKTEAFF. Full variable domain (missing parts from reference TRBV7-9 and TRBJ1-1): DTGVSQNPRHKITKRGQNVTFRCDPISEHNRLYWYRQTLGQGPEFLTYFQNEAQLEKSRLLSDRFSAERPKGSFSTLEIQRTEQGDSAMYLCASSPAWDREKTEAFFGQGTRLTVV.

This rearrangement joins TRBV18 to TRBJ2-7; possible D gene TRBD1, 5 bases. Looked up from germline, CDR1 is KGHSH and CDR2 is LQKENI. The V end was cut by 5 bases, the J end by 4 bases, with 9 bases between. The CDR3 covers 12 residues. CDR3 DNA sequence: TGTGCCAGCTCAAGCAGGGATTACGAGCAGTACTTC. Translated, it gives CASSSRDYEQYF.